This is a list of T cell receptor beta chains from one sample in a study of radiotherapy plus CTLA-4 blockade in lung cancer. Profiled with immunoSEQ multiplex PCR; TCRdb holds only in-frame clones, not every one. This table holds 45,000 to 55,000 clones, 88% found once. Sequencing was performed on peripheral blood, taken from a patient treated with radiotherapy plus ipilimumab. These TCRs come from a human donor with non-small cell lung cancer whose response to radiotherapy plus ipilimumab could not be evaluated. Each CDR3 is given with its conserved first and last residue. Not every row has a clone size; where given, it reads once, few, many or a size class.

v_gene	j_gene	abundance	CDR3aa
TRBV28	TRBJ1-5	NA	CASSIPGGGGQPQHF
TRBV30	TRBJ2-7	few	CASADRGYEQYF
TRBV2	TRBJ2-3	once	CASSPDRGMLTDTQYF
TRBV11-2	NA	NA	CASSVLASAASYEQYF
TRBV9	TRBJ1-2	NA	CASSVEPQGSYYGYTF
TRBV7-2	TRBJ2-7	NA	CASSFSVASHEQYF
TRBV11-3	TRBJ2-1	NA	CASSPSGTRGQFEQFF
TRBV18	TRBJ2-1	NA	CASSPNNEQFF
TRBV6-1	TRBJ1-5	few	CASRGGDQPQHF
TRBV19	TRBJ1-1	once	CASSRAPGSPEAFF
TRBV7-9	TRBJ1-1	once	CASSNRQGMNTEAFF
TRBV4-3	NA	NA	CASSQDRVGGYPYEQYF
TRBV18	TRBJ1-2	NA	CASSSQGPGGRNYGYTF
TRBV9	TRBJ2-1	NA	CASSSRLAGAYNEQFF
TRBV30	TRBJ1-2	NA	CAWRGKGRGGGYTF
TRBV6-5	TRBJ2-2	NA	CASSPPRAGTGELFF
TRBV5-5	TRBJ1-1	NA	CASSFTRQMNTEAFF
TRBV9	TRBJ1-1	NA	CASSTPPGEAFF
TRBV2	TRBJ2-2	NA	CASSEMGTSNTGELFF
TRBV7-2	TRBJ2-3	NA	CASSPLGRLTDTQYF
TRBV7-8	TRBJ2-5	once	CASRRSPDGETQYF
TRBV28	TRBJ2-7	NA	CASTGTVYEQYF
TRBV7-2	TRBJ1-1	NA	CASSLVSGNTEAFF
TRBV21-1	TRBJ1-2	NA	CASSPGQGLGGYTF
TRBV7-6	TRBJ2-1	NA	CASSFPSGGVSYNEQFF
TRBV7-2	TRBJ2-7	NA	CASSHGLATYEQYF
TRBV5-1	TRBJ2-5	NA	CASSAVGEPGETQYF
TRBV28	TRBJ1-3	NA	CASSSPPPGQTGNTIYF
TRBV7-2	TRBJ2-2	NA	CASSFDRVVAGELFF
TRBV21-1	TRBJ2-7	few	CASSKDRRSGAMCNEQYF
TRBV7-9	TRBJ2-1	NA	CASSSRLAGGNNEQFF
TRBV18	TRBJ1-1	NA	CASSRDKNTEAFF
TRBV28	TRBJ1-1	NA	CASSSGKGQSNTEAFF
TRBV29-1	TRBJ2-1	NA	CSVDRTGGLNEQFF
TRBV4-3	TRBJ1-3	NA	CASSQGLASGNTIYF
TRBV28	TRBJ1-3	NA	CASSPNPSRGTIYF
TRBV25-1	TRBJ2-7	NA	CASSSRVGLSYEQYF
TRBV9	TRBJ2-1	few	CASSTRDRVYNEQFF
TRBV14	TRBJ1-6	NA	CASSQGALLDSPLHF